The 32 T cell receptor beta chains listed next were all sequenced from one sample in a study of shared clonotypes between healthy human individuals. Clones were sequenced by immunoSEQ multiplex PCR, and TCRdb holds only the in-frame ones, with some missing. The sample lists about 500,000 clones; around 77% were seen once. The sequenced sample was PBMCs. These receptors were collected from a woman in her thirties or forties in good health. Some clones in this sample may be carry-over from other donors' samples.

The V gene is TRBV7-3, the J gene TRBJ2-2; 8 bases fit TRBD2. This CDR3 contains 19 residues. CDR1 and CDR2 from the germline V gene are SGHTA and FQGTGA. Trimming cost V 2 bases and J 6 bases; bases outside gene matches: 17. The CDR3: CASSLASGRGPRGSGELFF. CDR3 DNA: TGTGCCAGCAGCTTAGCAAGCGGGAGAGGCCCGAGAGGTTCCGGGGAGCTGTTTTTT.

This sequence joins TRBV7-8 and TRBJ2-7, with 9 bases identical to TRBD2. Germline CDR1 is SGHVS and CDR2 is FQNEAQ. The J segment lost 0 bases and the V segment lost 3 bases, leaving 3 bases of the junction unmatched. The CDR3 extends over 15 amino acids. CDR3 sequence reads: CASSLVAGDSYEQYF. The CDR3 nucleotides are TGTGCCAGCAGCTTGGTAGCGGGAGACTCCTACGAGCAGTACTTC.

This sequence joins TRBV5-1 and TRBJ2-7; D could derive from TRBD1 or TRBD2 (5 bases each). CDR1 is SGHRS, CDR2 YFSETQ, per germline. This CDR3 has 16 amino acids. The V and J ends lost 0 bases and 2 bases respectively, with 15 bases between them. The CDR3 protein is CASSLAGGGAPYEQYF. Written as DNA, the CDR3 is TGCGCCAGCAGCTTGGCCGGAGGTGGGGCCCCCTACGAGCAGTACTTC.

About this clone: With a much larger clone just one base away, this may be a read error. This chain links TRBV9 with TRBJ1-1, with TRBD1 identical over 7 bases. The CDR3 is 13 amino acids. Germline V lookup: CDR1 SGDLS, CDR2 YYNGEE. CDR3 DNA sequence: TGTGCCAGCAGCCCAAACGACAGGGTAGAAGCTCTCTTT. It translates to CASSPNDRVEALF.

This sequence joins TRBV27 and TRBJ1-1, with D unclear. Between the trimmed V and J ends, which lost 3 bases and 1 base, there was a span of 6 bases. Germline V gene data show CDR1 as MNHEY and CDR2 as SMNVEV (reference sequence). The length of the CDR3 is 13 residues. CDR3 loop: CASSFAQNTEAFF. CDR3 DNA sequence: TGTGCCAGCAGTTTCGCGCAGAACACTGAAGCTTTCTTT.

This clone was found once. The rearrangement joins TRBV29-1 to TRBJ2-3; 9 bases map to TRBD1. With V trimmed by 0 bases and J by 4 bases, 8 bases remained unmatched. The length of the CDR3 is 16 residues. Per the germline V gene, CDR1 is SQVTM and CDR2 is ANQGSEA. CDR3 DNA sequence: TGCAGCGTTGAAGAGTACTCCGGGACAGGGCCAGATACGCAGTATTTT. Protein: CSVEEYSGTGPDTQYF.

The table lists this clone with many counts. This chain joins TRBV28 and TRBJ2-7; either TRBD1 or TRBD2 may supply D (5 bases each). Germline CDR1 and CDR2: MDHEN and SYDVKM. The CDR3 consists of 13 residues. Trimming left V 5 bases short and J 11 bases short, with 19 bases between. CDR3 nucleotides: TGTGCCAGCAGTCTCTCCCTGGGACCGGAGGAGTACTTC. It codes for CASSLSLGPEEYF. Based on the CDR3 plus reference TRBV28 and TRBJ2-7, the full variable domain is DVKVTQSSRYLVKRTGEKVFLECVQDMDHENMFWYRQDPGLGLRLIYFSYDVKMKEKGDIPEGYSVSREKKERFSLILESASTNQTSMYLCASSLSLGPEEYFGPGTRLTVT.

The V and J genes are TRBV13 and TRBJ2-7; D perhaps matches TRBD2 (6 bases). The CDR3 covers 15 residues. Germline assignment: CDR1 PRHDT and CDR2 FYEKMQ (reference sequence). V dropped 5 bases and J dropped 5 bases, with 19 bases sitting between them. CDR3 DNA sequence: TGTGCCAGCAGCCAACAGAGCGGGTCTCTGAACGAGCAGTACTTC. Translation: CASSQQSGSLNEQYF.

This sequence joins TRBV10-3 and TRBJ2-3; 9 bases align to TRBD2. Per germline, CDR1 ENHRY and CDR2 SYGVKD. CDR3 size: 13 residues. With 11 bases clipped from V and 4 bases from J, the junction kept 7 bases outside the gene matches. CDR3 nucleotides: TGTGCCGTCACCGAGCGGGAGGCAGATACGCAGTATTTT. Its translation: CAVTEREADTQYF.

V gene TRBV11-2 combines with J gene TRBJ1-5, with D perhaps matching TRBD1 (6 bases). This CDR3 contains 20 residues. Germline V gene sequence: CDR1 SGHAT, CDR2 FQNNGV. The V end was cut by 0 bases, the J end by 2 bases, with 23 bases between. CDR3 loop: CASSLDPPGGALYGNQPQHF. CDR3 nucleotide sequence: TGTGCCAGCAGCTTAGATCCCCCGGGGGGGGCCTTATACGGCAATCAGCCCCAGCATTTT.

The chain carries TRBV9 and TRBJ2-7, with D perhaps TRBD1 (6 bases). The CDR3 runs 15 residues. CDR1 and CDR2 from the germline V gene are SGDLS and YYNGEE. V shed 0 bases and J shed 2 bases, with 12 bases lying between them. The CDR3: CASSVGWTATYEQYF. The DNA for the CDR3 is TGTGCCAGCAGCGTAGGGTGGACAGCCACCTACGAGCAGTACTTC.

The CDR3 is CASRKTSGRSTDTQYF. In DNA, the CDR3 is TGTGCCAGCAGGAAGACTAGCGGGCGGAGCACAGATACGCAGTATTTT. The gene calls are TRBV7-9 and TRBJ2-3, with 10 bases that match TRBD2. The CDR3 covers 16 residues. In germline, CDR1 is SEHNR, CDR2 FQNEAQ (reference sequence). Trimming removed 6 bases from V and 0 bases from J; junction bases left unmatched: 6.

The V call is TRBV30, the J call TRBJ2-7; 9 bases are a match to TRBD1. Germline V gene sequence: CDR1 GTSNPN, CDR2 SVGIG (reference sequence). The J segment lost 2 bases and the V segment lost 1 base, leaving 3 bases of the junction unmatched. The CDR3 has 14 amino acids. CDR3 nucleotides: TGTGCCTGGAGTGGGGACAGGGCCCCCTACGAGCAGTACTTC. It yields the protein CAWSGDRAPYEQYF.

The rearrangement uses TRBV10-3 and TRBJ2-3; TRBD2 matches at 8 bases. From germline, CDR1 is ENHRY and CDR2 SYGVKD. The junction had 6 bases not matched to a gene; V was cut back by 9 bases and J by 4 bases. The CDR3 is 13 residues long. The CDR3 region is CAISGLGSDTQYF. CDR3 sequence (DNA): TGTGCCATATCGGGACTAGGTTCAGATACGCAGTATTTT.

The V gene is TRBV28, the J gene TRBJ2-7; 10 bases are shared with TRBD2. CDR1 and CDR2 (germline): MDHEN, SYDVKM. This CDR3 has 12 residues. Trimming at V came to 5 bases and at J to 7 bases, leaving 2 bases not matched to a gene. The CDR3 loop is CASSGLAVEQYF. Written as DNA, the CDR3 is TGTGCCAGCAGTGGACTAGCGGTTGAGCAGTACTTC.

With regard to this clone: A far larger clone is one base from this, pointing to a likely read error. The V and J genes are TRBV27 and TRBJ1-5; no clear D. The V gene's germline CDR1 is MNHEY and CDR2 SMNVEV (reference sequence). The CDR3 length is 13 residues. The CDR3 sequence is CASTGNSNQPQRF. CDR3 nucleotide sequence: TGTGCCAGCACCGGAAATAGCAATCAGCCCCAGCGTTTT.

The chain carries TRBV5-6 and TRBJ2-1; TRBD2 matches 10 bases. Germline lookup yields CDR1 SGHDT and CDR2 YYEEEE. The CDR3 contains 15 residues. Trimming cost V 4 bases and J 2 bases; bases outside gene matches: 3. This chain's CDR3 is CASSRTSGAYNEQFF. Here the CDR3 DNA reads TGTGCCAGCAGCCGAACTAGCGGGGCCTACAATGAGCAGTTCTTC.

Notes on this clone: A read error is likely here: a far larger clone is one base away. The rearrangement links TRBV29-1 to TRBJ2-3; TRBD2 matches 9 bases. The CDR3 has 15 amino acids. CDR1 is SQVTM, CDR2 ANQGSEA, per germline. The CDR3 loop reads CSVGLAGEITDTQCF. DNA of the CDR3: TGCAGCGTTGGTTTAGCGGGAGAGATCACAGATACGCAGTGTTTT.

Of note for this clone: Since no conserved phenylalanine or tryptophan closes the CDR3, a read error is the likely cause. The V call is TRBV15, the J call TRBJ2-7; D may be TRBD1 (6 bases). The CDR3 has 13 residues. CDR1 and CDR2 (germline): LNHNV, YYDKDF (reference sequence). Trimming shortened V by 3 bases and J by 3 bases, and 9 bases separated the two germline ends. The CDR3 here is CATSRGASYEQYL. The CDR3 nucleotides read TGTGCCACCAGCAGGGGGGCCAGCTACGAGCAGTACCTC.

The chain has TRBV27 and TRBJ1-5, with D tentatively TRBD1 (5 bases). In germline, CDR1 is MNHEY, CDR2 SMNVEV (reference sequence). The CDR3 is made up of 16 amino acids. V was cut by 2 bases and J by 4 bases, with 15 bases left in between. The CDR3 bases are TGTGCCAGCAGTTTACATCCGGGGGTTAGGAATCAGCCCCAGCATTTT. It is translated as CASSLHPGVRNQPQHF.

Comment on this clone: Since a far larger clone is one base different, this is likely a read error. The V call is TRBV7-6, the J call TRBJ2-7, with D possibly TRBD2 on 6 matching bases. CDR1 is SGHVS, CDR2 FNYEAQ, per germline. The CDR3 runs to 13 residues. V shed 4 bases and J shed 2 bases, with 9 bases lying between them. This chain's CDR3 is CASSSGLTYEQYF. The CDR3 DNA reads TGTGCCAGCAGCTCGGGACTTACCTACGAGCAGTACTTC. The full variable domain, completed using reference TRBV7-6 and TRBJ2-7, is GAGVSQSPRYKVTKRGQDVALRCDPISGHVSLYWYRQALGQGPEFLTYFNYEAQQDKSGLPNDRFSAERPEGSISTLTIQRTEQRDSAMYRCASSSGLTYEQYFGPGTRLTVT.

Comment on this clone: A far larger clone is one base from this, pointing to a likely read error. The sample has other DNA sequences that encode this CDR3 too. This chain uses TRBV29-1 with TRBJ2-3; 11 nucleotides match TRBD1. CDR1 SQVTM and CDR2 ANQGSEA come from the germline V gene. The CDR3 extends over 15 amino acids. CDR3 nucleotide sequence: TGCAGTGTTGAAAGGGGGACAGGGGGTTCGGATACGCAGTATTTT. Its protein product is CSVERGTGGSDTQYF.

A word on this clone: A far larger clone is a single base away, which makes a read error likely. This chain joins TRBV4-2 and TRBJ2-2, with D possibly being TRBD2 (7 bases). The CDR3 spans 14 residues. Germline V gives CDR1 LGHNA, CDR2 YNFKEQ. CDR3 nucleotides: TGTGCCAGCAGCGGGGGGGGCGTAGCCGGGGAGCCGTTTTTT. This sequence encodes CASSGGGVAGEPFF.

V and J are TRBV9 and TRBJ2-5; 9 positions agree with TRBD2. The CDR3 is 15 residues long. V dropped 4 bases and J dropped 4; count of bases not matched to a gene: 8. Germline CDR1 SGDLS, CDR2 YYNGEE. The CDR3 region is CASSNLAGVAETQYF. The DNA of the CDR3 is TGTGCCAGCAGCAATTTAGCGGGAGTCGCAGAGACCCAGTACTTC.

Comment on this clone: It is likely a read error: a sequence one base away is far more abundant. Other DNA sequences in the sample encode the same CDR3. V and J are TRBV28 and TRBJ1-1, with D hard to call. Trimming cost V 6 bases and J 0 bases, with 2 bases left between them. Germline V gives CDR1 MDHEN, CDR2 SYDVKM. This CDR3 has 11 amino acids. The CDR3, as DNA: TGTGCCAGCAGGATGAACACTGAAGCTTTCTTT. Translation gives CASRMNTEAFF.

Concerning this clone: The sample carries other DNA sequences with the same CDR3. This sequence joins TRBV28 and TRBJ2-5, with D tentatively TRBD1 or TRBD2 (5 bases each). V was pared by 2 bases and J by 2 bases, with 9 bases between. The germline gives CDR1 MDHEN, CDR2 SYDVKM. The CDR3 contains 14 residues. As DNA, the CDR3 is TGTGCCAGCAGTTTAGCTGGGACGCAAGAGACCCAGTACTTC. Amino acids: CASSLAGTQETQYF.

As to this clone: A read error is possible here, since a much larger clone lies one base away. The chain links TRBV28 to TRBJ1-2, with D maybe TRBD1 (5 bases). Trimming took 4 bases from V and 3 from J, leaving 12 bases between them. CDR3 length equals 14 residues. CDR1 is MDHEN, CDR2 SYDVKM, per germline. The CDR3 protein is CASSSTGAYYGYTF. DNA for the CDR3: TGTGCCAGCAGTTCGACCGGGGCGTACTATGGCTACACCTTC.

Notes on this clone: The sample holds other DNA sequences that translate to the same CDR3. CDR3 sequence (DNA): TGCGCCAGCAGCCAAGATTCAAATCAGCCCCAGCATTTT. It translates to CASSQDSNQPQHF. The rearrangement uses TRBV4-3 and TRBJ1-5; unclear D gene. CDR1 and CDR2 (germline): LGHNA, YSLEER. The length of the CDR3 is 13 residues. V dropped 0 bases and J dropped 4 bases, with 4 bases sitting between them.

The chain employs TRBV5-5 and TRBJ1-2; TRBD1 aligns across 7 bases. V dropped 3 bases and J dropped 10; count of bases not matched to a gene: 21. Germline loops: CDR1 SGHKS, CDR2 YYEKEE (reference sequence). The CDR3 totals 17 residues. CDR3 protein: CASSYRDSRLEFSAYTF. CDR3 DNA: TGTGCCAGCAGCTACCGGGACAGCCGTTTGGAGTTCAGCGCCTACACCTTC. Using reference TRBV5-5 and TRBJ1-2 for the parts outside the CDR3, the full variable domain is DAGVTQSPTHLIKTRGQQVTLRCSPISGHKSVSWYQQVLGQGPQFIFQYYEKEERGRGNFPDRFSARQFPNYSSELNVNALLLGDSALYLCASSYRDSRLEFSAYTFGSGTRLTVV.

The chain joins TRBV9 to TRBJ2-1; 9 bases line up with TRBD2. From germline, CDR1 is SGDLS and CDR2 YYNGEE. The CDR3 has 15 residues. The V gene end was trimmed by 4 bases and the J gene end by 6 bases; junction bases not matched to a gene: 8. This CDR3 is CASSSGLANRNEQFF. The CDR3 DNA is TGTGCCAGCAGCTCCGGACTAGCGAATCGCAATGAGCAGTTCTTC.

The gene calls are TRBV7-9 and TRBJ2-5; TRBD1 or TRBD2 may be the D gene (6 bases each). The CDR3 is made up of 15 amino acids. V lost 3 bases, J lost 4 bases, and 15 bases lay in between. Germline V gives CDR1 SEHNR, CDR2 FQNEAQ (reference sequence). This CDR3 is CASSFRTPGAETQYF. In DNA, the CDR3 is TGTGCCAGCAGCTTTCGGACCCCGGGGGCAGAGACCCAGTACTTC.

V usage is TRBV10-3 and J usage is TRBJ1-4, with 7 bases identical to TRBD1. Germline CDR1 ENHRY, CDR2 SYGVKD. The length of the CDR3 is 15 residues. With V trimmed by 8 bases and J by 1 base, 7 bases remained unmatched. CDR3 nucleotides: TGTGCCATCGCGGCAGGGGGGGGAACTAATGAAAAACTGTTTTTT. Residues: CAIAAGGGTNEKLFF.